The clone carrying this T cell receptor beta chain was recorded only once. The data stem from a study of blood T cell repertoires in COVID-19. Generated by immunoSEQ multiplex PCR, the TCRdb table keeps only in-frame clones and is missing some. The sample lists over 90,000 clones, approximately 87% occurring once. CDR3 length equals 13 residues. Germline-derived CDR1 and CDR2 are MNHEY and SVGEGT. The V and J ends lost 2 bases and 4 bases, in that order; junction bases with no gene match: 0. The chain carries TRBV6-2 or TRBV6-3 and TRBJ1-1, with 8 bases identical to TRBD1. The sequence was obtained from a human donor in a cohort sampled during active COVID-19. Source material: peripheral blood. CDR3 in DNA: TGTGCCAGCAGTTACGACAGGGGCACTGAAGCTTTCTTT. Translating it yields CASSYDRGTEAFF.